This TCR beta chain was sequenced for a study of OX40 agonist ivuxolimab in advanced cancers. Turning to the study itself: Each dose-escalation patient presented with hepatocellular carcinoma, melanoma, renal cell or head and neck cancer. Two cutaneous melanoma patients and one hepatocellular carcinoma patient, three in all, had partial responses.

Whole-study results and caveats: CD8+ T cells (on average) carried more expanded clones than CD4+ T cells. Clonal expansion from baseline to week 6 occurred in both CD4+ and CD8+ T cells.

This clone was seen once. Its antigen is unknown. Libraries were prepared by immunoSEQ multiplex PCR; TCRdb keeps only in-frame clonotypes and omits some of them. The sample holds approximately 66,000 clones, 88% seen once. CDR1 and CDR2 from the germline V gene are SGHNT and YENEEA. The CDR3 sequence is 15 residues long. The J segment lost 4 bases and the V segment lost 1 base, leaving 3 bases of the junction unmatched. Sequences were derived from CD4+ or CD8+ T cells sorted from blood, sampled in a trial of the OX40 agonist ivuxolimab. The sequence was obtained from an adult with an advanced solid tumor such as melanoma, head and neck, liver or kidney cancer. The chain combines TRBV11-3 with TRBJ2-5, with 10 bases that match TRBD2. CDR3 sequence reads: CASSLGSGGAETQYF. As DNA, the CDR3 is TGTGCCAGCAGCTTAGGAAGCGGGGGGGCAGAGACCCAGTACTTC.